The clone carrying this T cell receptor (beta chain) came up a few times. Trimming cost V 6 bases and J 2 bases; bases outside gene matches: 15. The CDR3 length is 19 residues. The second PCR ran about 6 to 11 cycles with a sample-barcoded 5' primer and J-beta primers. TCRdb processed the 5' RACE reads anew with MiXCR; each CDR3 protein has one entry. Of fewer than 2,000,000 distinct CDR3 sequences listed, roughly 32% are singletons. The data stem from a study of blood T cells in healthy people across ages. Ranging in age from roughly 6 to 90, the donors were healthy Caucasian individuals from Russia.

The V call is TRBV12-3 or TRBV12-4, the J call TRBJ2-6, with 8 bases matching TRBD2. Sequenced sample: blood. This TCR derives from a woman in her 30s in good health. The CDR3 DNA reads as TGTGCCAGCAGCAAAGGACTAGCCCAAACCCCCCCTGGGGCCAACGTCCTGACTTTC. This sequence encodes CASSKGLAQTPPGANVLTF.